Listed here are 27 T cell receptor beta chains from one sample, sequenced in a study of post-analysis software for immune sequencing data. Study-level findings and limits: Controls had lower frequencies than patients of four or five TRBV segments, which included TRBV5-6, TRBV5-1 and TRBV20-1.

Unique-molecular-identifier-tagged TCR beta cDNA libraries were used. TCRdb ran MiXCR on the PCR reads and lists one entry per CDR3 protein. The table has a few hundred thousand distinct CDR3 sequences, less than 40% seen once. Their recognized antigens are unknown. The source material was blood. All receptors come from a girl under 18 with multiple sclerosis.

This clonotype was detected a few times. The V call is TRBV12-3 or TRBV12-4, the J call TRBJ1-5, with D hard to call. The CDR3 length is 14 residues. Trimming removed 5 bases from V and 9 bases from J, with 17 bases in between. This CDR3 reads CASSPPGEGGPQHF. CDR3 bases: TGTGCCAGCAGTCCCCCGGGCGAGGGTGGGCCCCAGCATTTT.

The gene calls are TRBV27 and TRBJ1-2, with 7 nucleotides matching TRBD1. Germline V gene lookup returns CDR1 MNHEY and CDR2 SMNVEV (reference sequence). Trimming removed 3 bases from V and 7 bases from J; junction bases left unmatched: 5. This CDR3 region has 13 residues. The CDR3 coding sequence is TGTGCCAGCAGTTTCACAGGGGCTAGTGGCTACACCTTC. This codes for CASSFTGASGYTF.

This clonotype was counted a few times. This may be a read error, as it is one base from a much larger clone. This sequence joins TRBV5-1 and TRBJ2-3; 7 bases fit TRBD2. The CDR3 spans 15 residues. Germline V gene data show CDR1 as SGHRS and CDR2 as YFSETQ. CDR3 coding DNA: TGCGCCAGCAGCTTGACCGCTAGCGGCACAGATACTCAGTATTTT. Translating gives CASSLTASGTDTQYF.

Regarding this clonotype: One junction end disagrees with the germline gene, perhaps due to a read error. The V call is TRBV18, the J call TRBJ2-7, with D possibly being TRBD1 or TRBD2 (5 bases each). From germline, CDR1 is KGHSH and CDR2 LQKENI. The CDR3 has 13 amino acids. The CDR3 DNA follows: TGTGCCGGCTCACCACTCGGGGCGGATGAGCAGTACTTC. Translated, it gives CAGSPLGADEQYF. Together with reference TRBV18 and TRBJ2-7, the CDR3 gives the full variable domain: NAGVMQNPRHLVRRRGQEARLRCSPMKGHSHVYWYRQLPEEGLKFMVYLQKENIIDESGMPKERFSAEFPKEGPSILRIQQVVRGDSAAYFCAGSPLGADEQYFGPGTRLTVT.

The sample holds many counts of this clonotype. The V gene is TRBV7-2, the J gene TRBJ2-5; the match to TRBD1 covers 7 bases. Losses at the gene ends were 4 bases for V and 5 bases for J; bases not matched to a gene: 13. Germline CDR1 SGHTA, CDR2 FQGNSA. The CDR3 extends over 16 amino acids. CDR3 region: CASSSPPGTVWETQYF. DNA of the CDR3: TGTGCCAGCAGCTCACCTCCGGGGACAGTCTGGGAGACCCAGTACTTC.

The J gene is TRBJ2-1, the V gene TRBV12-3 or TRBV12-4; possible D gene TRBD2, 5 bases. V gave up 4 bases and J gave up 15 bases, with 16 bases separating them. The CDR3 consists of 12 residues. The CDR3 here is CASSSNPGDRFF. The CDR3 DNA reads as TGTGCCAGCAGTTCGAACCCCGGGGATCGGTTCTTC.

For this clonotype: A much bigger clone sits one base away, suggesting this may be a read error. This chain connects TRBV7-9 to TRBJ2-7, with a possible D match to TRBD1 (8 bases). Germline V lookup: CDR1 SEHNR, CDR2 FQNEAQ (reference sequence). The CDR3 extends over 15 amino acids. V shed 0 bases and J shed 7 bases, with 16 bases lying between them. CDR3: CASSLATGGEDEQYF. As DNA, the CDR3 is TGTGCCAGCAGCTTAGCAACAGGGGGGGAGGATGAGCAGTACTTC.

The CDR3 here is CSARGLDRTEAFF. In DNA form, the CDR3 reads TGCAGTGCTAGAGGACTCGATAGGACTGAAGCTTTCTTT. The J gene is TRBJ1-1, the V gene TRBV20-1; D uncertain. Per germline, CDR1 DFQATT and CDR2 SNEGSKA (reference sequence). The CDR3 totals 13 residues. The V and J ends lost 1 base and 5 bases respectively, with 11 bases between them.

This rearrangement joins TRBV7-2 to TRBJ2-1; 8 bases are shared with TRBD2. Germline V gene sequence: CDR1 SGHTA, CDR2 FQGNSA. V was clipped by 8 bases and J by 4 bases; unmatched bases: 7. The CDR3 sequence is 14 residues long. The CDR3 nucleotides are TGTGCCAGCTCCAGGCTAGCGGGTTACAATGAGCAGTTCTTC. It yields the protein CASSRLAGYNEQFF. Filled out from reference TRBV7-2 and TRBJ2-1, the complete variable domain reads GAGVSQSPSNKVTEKGKDVELRCDPISGHTALYWYRQSLGQGLEFLIYFQGNSAPDKSGLPSDRFSAERTGGSVSTLTIQRTQQEDSAVYLCASSRLAGYNEQFFGPGTRLTVL.

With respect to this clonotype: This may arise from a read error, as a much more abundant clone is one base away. The CDR3 here is CASTHGSTLGYNEQFF. DNA of the CDR3: TGTGCCAGCACCCACGGGTCAACCTTGGGCTACAATGAGCAGTTCTTC. The chain combines TRBV6-5 with TRBJ2-1; no clear D gene. The ends were cut back, 7 bases at V and 3 bases at J, with 19 bases in the middle. Germline-derived CDR1 and CDR2 are MNHEY and SVGAGI. The CDR3 is 16 amino acids.

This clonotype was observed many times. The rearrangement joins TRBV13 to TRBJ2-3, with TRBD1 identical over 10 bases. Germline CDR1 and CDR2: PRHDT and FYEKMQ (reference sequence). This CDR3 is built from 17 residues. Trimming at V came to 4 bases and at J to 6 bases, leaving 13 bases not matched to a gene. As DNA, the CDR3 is TGTGCCAGCAGCTCGTCCAGACAGGGGGCGCATCTGGATACGCAGTATTTT. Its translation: CASSSSRQGAHLDTQYF.

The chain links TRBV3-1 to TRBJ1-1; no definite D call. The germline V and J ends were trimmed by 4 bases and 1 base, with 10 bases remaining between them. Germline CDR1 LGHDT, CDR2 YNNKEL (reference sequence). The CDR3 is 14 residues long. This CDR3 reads CASSPRGANTEAFF. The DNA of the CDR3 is TGTGCCAGCAGCCCTCGGGGAGCGAACACTGAAGCTTTCTTT. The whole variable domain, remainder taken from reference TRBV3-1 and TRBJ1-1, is DTAVSQTPKYLVTQMGNDKSIKCEQNLGHDTMYWYKQDSKKFLKIMFSYNNKELIINETVPNRFSPKSPDKAHLNLHINSLELGDSAVYFCASSPRGANTEAFFGQGTRLTVV.

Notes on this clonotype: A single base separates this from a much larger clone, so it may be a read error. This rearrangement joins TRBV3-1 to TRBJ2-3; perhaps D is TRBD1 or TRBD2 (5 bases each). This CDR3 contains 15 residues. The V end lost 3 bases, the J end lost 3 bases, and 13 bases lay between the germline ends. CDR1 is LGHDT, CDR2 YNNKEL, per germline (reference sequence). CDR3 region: CASSHGAGETDTQYF. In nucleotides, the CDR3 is TGTGCCAGCAGCCACGGGGCAGGCGAAACAGATACGCAGTATTTT.

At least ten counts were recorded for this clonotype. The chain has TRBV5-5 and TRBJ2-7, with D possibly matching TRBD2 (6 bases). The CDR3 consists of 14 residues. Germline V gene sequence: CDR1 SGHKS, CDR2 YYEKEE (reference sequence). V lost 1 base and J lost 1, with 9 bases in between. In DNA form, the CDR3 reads TGTGCCAGCAGCTTGATACGGGAGTCCTACGAGCAGTACTTC. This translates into CASSLIRESYEQYF.

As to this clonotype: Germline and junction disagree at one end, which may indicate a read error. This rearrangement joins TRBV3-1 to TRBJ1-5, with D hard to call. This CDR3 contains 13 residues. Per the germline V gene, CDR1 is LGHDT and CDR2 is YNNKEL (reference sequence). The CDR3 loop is CASSQGANQPRHF. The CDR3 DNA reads TGTGCCAGCAGCCAAGGAGCGAATCAGCCCCGGCATTTT.

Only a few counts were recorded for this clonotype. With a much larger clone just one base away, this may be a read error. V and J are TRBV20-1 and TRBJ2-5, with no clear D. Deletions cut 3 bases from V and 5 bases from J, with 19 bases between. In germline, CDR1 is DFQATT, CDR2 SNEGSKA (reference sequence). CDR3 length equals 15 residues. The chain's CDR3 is CSARARASRCETQYF. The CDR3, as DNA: TGCAGTGCTAGGGCCCGGGCTAGTCGCTGCGAGACCCAGTACTTC.

CDR3 sequence reads: CASSVEWRTQYF. DNA of the CDR3: TGTGCCAGCAGTGTCGAGTGGCGTACGCAGTATTTT. The rearrangement joins TRBV5-6 to TRBJ2-3; no firm D call. Germline values: CDR1 SGHDT, CDR2 YYEEEE. The CDR3 runs to 12 residues. V lost 5 bases and J 8 bases, leaving 12 bases between the germline ends. Variable domain in full (rest from reference TRBV5-6 and TRBJ2-3): DAGVTQSPTHLIKTRGQQVTLRCSPKSGHDTVSWYQQALGQGPQFIFQYYEEEERQRGNFPDRFSGHQFPNYSSELNVNALLLGDSALYLCASSVEWRTQYFGPGTRLTVL.

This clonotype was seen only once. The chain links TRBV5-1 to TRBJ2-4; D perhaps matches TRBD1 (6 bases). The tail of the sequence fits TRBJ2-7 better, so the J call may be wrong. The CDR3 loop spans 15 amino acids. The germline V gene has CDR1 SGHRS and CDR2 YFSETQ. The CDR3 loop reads CASSLVRGISYEQYF. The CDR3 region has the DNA TGCGCCAGCAGCTTGGTCAGGGGAATTTCCTACGAGCAGTACTTC.

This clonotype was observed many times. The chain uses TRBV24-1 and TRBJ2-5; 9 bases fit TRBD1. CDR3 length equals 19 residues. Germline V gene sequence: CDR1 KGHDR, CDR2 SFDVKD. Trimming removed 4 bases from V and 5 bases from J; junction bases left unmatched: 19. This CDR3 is CATSERRTLDRGGPETQYF. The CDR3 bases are TGTGCCACCAGTGAGCGAAGAACCTTGGACAGGGGAGGCCCCGAGACCCAGTACTTC.

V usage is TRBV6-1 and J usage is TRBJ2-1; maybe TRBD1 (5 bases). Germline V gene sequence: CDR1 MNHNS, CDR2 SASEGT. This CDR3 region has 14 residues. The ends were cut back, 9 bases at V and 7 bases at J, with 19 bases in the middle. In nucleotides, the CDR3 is TGTGCCAGTAGGGGCCCCCCCCAGCTTAATGAGCAGTTCTTC. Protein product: CASRGPPQLNEQFF.

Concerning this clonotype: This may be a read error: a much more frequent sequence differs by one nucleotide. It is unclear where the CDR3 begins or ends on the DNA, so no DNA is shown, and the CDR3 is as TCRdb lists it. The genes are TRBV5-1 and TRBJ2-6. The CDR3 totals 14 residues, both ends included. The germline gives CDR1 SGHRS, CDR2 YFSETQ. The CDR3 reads CASSWGSGANVPTF.

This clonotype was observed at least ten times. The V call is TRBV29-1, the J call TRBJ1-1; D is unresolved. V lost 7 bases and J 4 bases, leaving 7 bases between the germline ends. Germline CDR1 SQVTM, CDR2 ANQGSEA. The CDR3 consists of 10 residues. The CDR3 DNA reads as TGCAGCGCAGGAGGCACTGAAGCTTTCTTT. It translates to CSAGGTEAFF.

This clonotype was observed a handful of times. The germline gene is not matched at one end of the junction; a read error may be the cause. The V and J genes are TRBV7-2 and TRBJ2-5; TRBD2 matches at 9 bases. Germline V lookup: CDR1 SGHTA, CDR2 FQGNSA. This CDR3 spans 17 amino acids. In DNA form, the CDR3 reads TGTGCCAGCAGCTTACGTAGCAGCGGGGGGTACCAAGAGACCCGGTACTTC. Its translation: CASSLRSSGGYQETRYF.

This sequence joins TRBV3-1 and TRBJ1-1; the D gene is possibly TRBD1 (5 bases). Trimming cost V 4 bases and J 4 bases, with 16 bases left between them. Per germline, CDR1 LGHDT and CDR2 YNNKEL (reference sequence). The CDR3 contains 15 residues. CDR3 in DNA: TGTGCCAGCAGCCCTGGGGCTGCCGGGAGCACTGAAGCTTTCTTT. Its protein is CASSPGAAGSTEAFF.

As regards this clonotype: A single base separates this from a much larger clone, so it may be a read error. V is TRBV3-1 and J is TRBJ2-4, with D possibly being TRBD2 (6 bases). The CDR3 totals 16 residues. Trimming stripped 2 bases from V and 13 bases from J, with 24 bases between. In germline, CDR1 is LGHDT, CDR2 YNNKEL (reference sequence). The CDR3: CASSQRTVGSLNEQYF. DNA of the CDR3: TGTGCCAGCAGCCAAAGGACGGTCGGGAGTCTGAATGAGCAGTACTTC. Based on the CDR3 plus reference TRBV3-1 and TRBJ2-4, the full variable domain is DTAVSQTPKYLVTQMGNDKSIKCEQNLGHDTMYWYKQDSKKFLKIMFSYNNKELIINETVPNRFSPKSPDKAHLNLHINSLELGDSAVYFCASSQRTVGSLNEQYFGAGTRLSVL.

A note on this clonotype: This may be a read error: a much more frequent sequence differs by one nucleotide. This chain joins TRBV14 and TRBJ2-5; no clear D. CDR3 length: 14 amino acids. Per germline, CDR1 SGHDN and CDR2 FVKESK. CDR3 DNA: TGTGCCAGCAGCCAAGAATATGCAGGAGAGGCCCAGTACTTC. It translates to CASSQEYAGEAQYF.

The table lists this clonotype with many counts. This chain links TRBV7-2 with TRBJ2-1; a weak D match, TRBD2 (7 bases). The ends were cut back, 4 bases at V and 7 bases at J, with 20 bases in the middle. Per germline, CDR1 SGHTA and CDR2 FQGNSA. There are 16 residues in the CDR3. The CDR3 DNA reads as TGTGCCAGCAGCTCCTTAGGGGGGGGGGCAAGAAATGAGCAGTTCTTC. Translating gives CASSSLGGGARNEQFF. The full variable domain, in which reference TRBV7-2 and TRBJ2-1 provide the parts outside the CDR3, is GAGVSQSPSNKVTEKGKDVELRCDPISGHTALYWYRQSLGQGLEFLIYFQGNSAPDKSGLPSDRFSAERTGGSVSTLTIQRTQQEDSAVYLCASSSLGGGARNEQFFGPGTRLTVL.